Reported below is one T cell receptor (beta chain). The CDR3 contains 16 residues. V lost 7 bases to trimming and J lost 0 bases, with 17 bases between them. Germline assignment: CDR1 SGHRS and CDR2 YFSETQ. These data belong to a study of PD-L1 blockade in urothelial cancer. Whole-study context: Males with bladder-origin urothelial cancer made up about 90% of the roughly 30 patients. Blood was subjected to analysis at 3 weeks (second dose) and 6 weeks following treatment start.

Time point in this sample: peripheral blood 6 weeks after treatment start. TCRdb's copy holds only in-frame clones and misses some; the assay was immunoSEQ multiplex PCR. Of about 50,000 clones detected, 70% to 90% appear once; the ten largest clones hold under 2.5%. The sequence derives from a man aged 50-60 years with urothelial cancer. The sequenced sample was PBMCs, obtained around atezolizumab (anti-PD-L1) treatment. The J gene is TRBJ1-3, the V gene TRBV5-1; D possibly corresponds to TRBD1 (5 bases). DNA of the CDR3: TGCGCCAGCGGGGGGGACGGAAAGAGCTCTGGAAACACCATATATTTT. Its translation is CASGGDGKSSGNTIYF.